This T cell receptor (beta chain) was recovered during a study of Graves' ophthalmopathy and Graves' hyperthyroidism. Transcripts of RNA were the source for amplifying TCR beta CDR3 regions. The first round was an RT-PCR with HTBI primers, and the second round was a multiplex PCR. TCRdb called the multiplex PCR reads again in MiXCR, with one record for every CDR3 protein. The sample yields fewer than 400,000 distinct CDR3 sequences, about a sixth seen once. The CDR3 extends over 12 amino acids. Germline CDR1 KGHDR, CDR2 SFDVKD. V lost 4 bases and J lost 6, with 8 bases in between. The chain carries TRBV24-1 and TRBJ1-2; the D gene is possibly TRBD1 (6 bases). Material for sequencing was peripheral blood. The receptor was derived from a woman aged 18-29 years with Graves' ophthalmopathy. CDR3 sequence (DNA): TGTGCCACCAGTGACACAGGGCATGGCTACACCTTC. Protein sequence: CATSDTGHGYTF.